Below are 11 T cell receptor beta chains sequenced from a single sample in a study of T cell responses to AZD1222 COVID-19 vaccine. The data were produced by immunoSEQ multiplex PCR, yet TCRdb's version contains in-frame clones alone and is incomplete. The sample contains more than 110,000 clones, about 93% of which appear only once. The specimen comprised peripheral blood, sampled on day 0 of AZD1222 vaccination. These receptor sequences come from an adult in good health.

The chain is built from TRBV5-5 and TRBJ1-1; no reliable D call. Trimming left V 3 bases short and J 4 bases short, with 16 bases between. Germline CDR1 reads SGHKS; CDR2 reads YYEKEE (reference sequence). There are 15 residues in the CDR3. In nucleotides, the CDR3 is TGTGCCAGCAGCTCCCATCCAACTTATAGCACTGAAGCTTTCTTT. This gives the protein CASSSHPTYSTEAFF.

Written as DNA, the CDR3 is TGTGCCAGCACCGGGACACCCAACTATGGCTACACCTTC. Translating gives CASTGTPNYGYTF. The chain recombines TRBV28 with TRBJ1-2; weak D call: TRBD1 (6 bases). CDR1 is MDHEN and CDR2 is SYDVKM in the germline V gene. V shed 7 bases and J shed 2 bases, with 11 bases lying between them. The CDR3 runs to 13 residues.

The chain carries TRBV20-1 and TRBJ1-1; D call uncertain. Trimming took off 3 bases at V and 7 bases at J, with 12 bases between the two ends. CDR1 is DFQATT, CDR2 SNEGSKA, per germline (reference sequence). This CDR3 region has 12 residues. CDR3 nucleotide sequence: TGCAGTGCTAGTGCAGGACGGGTTGAAGCTTTCTTT. Protein: CSASAGRVEAFF.

V gene TRBV4-1 combines with J gene TRBJ1-5, with 7 bases matching TRBD1. J lost 2 bases, V lost 1 base, and 2 bases had no gene match. Germline loops: CDR1 MGHRA, CDR2 YSYEKL. The CDR3 extends over 15 amino acids. This CDR3 is CASSQAGGGNQPQHF. The CDR3 bases are TGCGCCAGCAGCCAAGCAGGGGGAGGCAATCAGCCCCAGCATTTT.

This rearrangement joins TRBV7-9 to TRBJ1-1; unclear D gene. The CDR3 is made up of 13 amino acids. V lost 10 bases, J lost 0 bases, and 12 bases lay in between. Germline-derived CDR1 and CDR2 are SEHNR and FQNEAQ (reference sequence). CDR3 nucleotide sequence: TGTGCCACCAACCCTCTTATGAACACTGAAGCTTTCTTT. It translates to CATNPLMNTEAFF.

This sequence joins TRBV6-2 or TRBV6-3 and TRBJ1-2; D gene unclear. The CDR3 spans 14 residues. Germline V lookup: CDR1 MNHEY, CDR2 SVGEGT. Deletions cut 2 bases from V and 4 bases from J, with 11 bases between. The DNA of the CDR3 is TGTGCCAGCAGTTACCCCGGAGAAGGCTATGGCTACACCTTC. It is translated as CASSYPGEGYGYTF.

This chain links TRBV2 with TRBJ2-5, with TRBD2 matching over 8 bases. The length of the CDR3 is 15 residues. CDR1 is SNHLY, CDR2 FYNNEI, per germline. With 8 bases clipped from V and 4 bases from J, the junction kept 12 bases outside the gene matches. For the CDR3, the DNA is TGTGCCAGCCTTCGGGGGGGCTTTACGGGAGAGACCCAGTACTTC. This gives the protein CASLRGGFTGETQYF.

This chain joins TRBV6-5 and TRBJ1-4, with 9 positions matching TRBD1. The CDR3 loop spans 14 amino acids. Germline CDR1 MNHEY, CDR2 SVGAGI. The CDR3 sequence is CAGGTGLIIEKLFF. In DNA form, the CDR3 reads TGTGCAGGCGGGACAGGGCTAATAATTGAAAAACTGTTTTTT.

This clone was seen just once. The chain has TRBV6-5 and TRBJ1-4, with 7 bases matching TRBD1. The junction had 8 bases not matched to a gene; V was cut back by 5 bases and J by 8 bases. Germline values: CDR1 MNHEY, CDR2 SVGAGI. The CDR3 totals 14 residues. The DNA of the CDR3 is TGTGCCAGCAGTAGGGGGCTGGGAAGAGAAAAACTGTTTTTT. It codes for CASSRGLGREKLFF.

The chain links TRBV5-4 to TRBJ2-7; 7 bases agree with TRBD2. This CDR3 is built from 14 residues. In germline, CDR1 is SGHNT, CDR2 YYREEE (reference sequence). V lost 2 bases to trimming and J lost 0 bases; unmatched junction nucleotides: 2. The CDR3 here is CASSLRGDSYEQYF. The CDR3 DNA reads as TGTGCCAGCAGCTTACGGGGGGACTCCTACGAGCAGTACTTC.

The CDR3 coding sequence is TGTGCCAGCAGCCTCCAGTATGACCAGTACTTC. This gives the protein CASSLQYDQYF. This chain links TRBV3-1 (or the pseudogene TRBV3-2) with TRBJ2-5; D is unclear. CDR3 length: 11 amino acids. From germline, CDR1 is LGHDT and CDR2 YNNKEL (reference sequence). V lost 4 bases, J lost 10 bases, and 10 bases lay in between.